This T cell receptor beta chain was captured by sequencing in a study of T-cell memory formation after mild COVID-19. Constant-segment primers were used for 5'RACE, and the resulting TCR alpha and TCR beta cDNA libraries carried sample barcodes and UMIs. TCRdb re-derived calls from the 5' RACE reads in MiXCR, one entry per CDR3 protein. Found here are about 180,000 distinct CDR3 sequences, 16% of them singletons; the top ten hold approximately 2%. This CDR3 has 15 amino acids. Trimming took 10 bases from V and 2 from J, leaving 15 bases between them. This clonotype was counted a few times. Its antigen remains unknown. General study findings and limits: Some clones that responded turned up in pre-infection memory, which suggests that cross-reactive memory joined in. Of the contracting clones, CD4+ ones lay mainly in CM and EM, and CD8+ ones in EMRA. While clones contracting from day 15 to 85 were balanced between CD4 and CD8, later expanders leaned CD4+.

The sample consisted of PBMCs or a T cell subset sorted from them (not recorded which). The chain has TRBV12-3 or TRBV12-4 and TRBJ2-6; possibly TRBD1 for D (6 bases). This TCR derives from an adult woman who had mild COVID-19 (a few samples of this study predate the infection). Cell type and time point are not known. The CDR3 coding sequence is TGTGCCATCCCTCGGACAGATGCTGGGGCCAACGTCCTGACTTTC. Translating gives CAIPRTDAGANVLTF.